The 18 T cell receptor beta chains given below trace back to one sample, sequenced in a study of blood T cell repertoires in COVID-19. Some clones are missing from TCRdb's copy, which holds only in-frame ones; the method was immunoSEQ multiplex PCR. The sample consists of about 270,000 clones, roughly 93% of them appearing once. Sequences were obtained from PBMCs or T cells enriched from blood (not recorded which). Source of these receptors: a woman in her forties with acute COVID-19.

This clone occurred once. The V gene is TRBV7-9, the J gene TRBJ2-7; no clear D gene. The V and J ends lost 8 bases and 0 bases respectively, with 8 bases between them. Germline V gene data show CDR1 as SEHNR and CDR2 as FQNEAQ (reference sequence). The length of the CDR3 is 12 residues. CDR3 sequence reads: CASEESSYEQYF. The DNA for the CDR3 is TGTGCCAGCGAGGAGAGCTCCTACGAGCAGTACTTC.

Written as DNA, the CDR3 is TGTGCCAGAAGCTTGGTTACAGGGGGCTGGCCCCAGCATTTT. Translating it yields CARSLVTGGWPQHF. The rearrangement links TRBV5-3 to TRBJ1-5, with TRBD1 matching 9 bases. TRBV5-3 is flagged as an ORF with uncertain function. CDR3 size: 14 residues. Trimming cost V 0 bases and J 9 bases; bases outside gene matches: 4.

The V gene is TRBV18, the J gene TRBJ1-2, with a weak D call TRBD1 (5 bases). The germline CDR1 and CDR2 sequences are KGHSH and LQKENI. The CDR3 length is 13 residues. Between the trimmed V and J ends, which lost 3 bases and 3 bases, there was a span of 8 bases. The CDR3 loop is CASSPDIDYGYTF. CDR3 bases: TGTGCCAGCTCACCGGACATCGACTATGGCTACACCTTC.

V is TRBV5-1 and J is TRBJ2-7, with 7 bases lining up with TRBD2. Germline lookup yields CDR1 SGHRS and CDR2 YFSETQ. With 0 bases clipped from V and 3 bases from J, the junction kept 3 bases outside the gene matches. CDR3 length equals 14 residues. This CDR3 reads CASSLVASGYEQYF. For the CDR3, the DNA is TGCGCCAGCAGCTTGGTAGCTAGCGGCTACGAGCAGTACTTC.

This chain uses TRBV11-3 with TRBJ2-2; 10 bases are a match to TRBD2. The length of the CDR3 is 15 residues. The germline V gene encodes CDR1 SGHNT and CDR2 YENEEA. V dropped 4 bases and J dropped 5; count of bases not matched to a gene: 4. The CDR3 DNA reads TGTGCCAGCAGCTCCAGCGGGGGGGCGACCGGGGAGCTGTTTTTT. Its translation is CASSSSGGATGELFF. The full variable domain, in which reference TRBV11-3 and TRBJ2-2 provide the parts outside the CDR3, is EAGVVQSPRYKIIEKKQPVAFWCNPISGHNTLYWYLQNLGQGPELLIRYENEEAVDDSQLPKDRFSAERLKGVDSTLKIQPAELGDSAVYLCASSSSGGATGELFFGEGSRLTVL.

Of note for this clone: Other nucleotide sequences from this sample produce the same CDR3. This sequence joins TRBV3-1 (or the pseudogene TRBV3-2) and TRBJ1-2; the D is unclear. The CDR3 covers 12 residues. V was trimmed by 1 base and J by 5 bases, leaving 5 bases between them. In germline, CDR1 is LGHDT, CDR2 YNNKEL (reference sequence). As DNA, the CDR3 is TGTGCCAGCAGCCAAGGCGGATATGGCTACACCTTC. Protein product: CASSQGGYGYTF.

This rearrangement joins TRBV3-1 (or the pseudogene TRBV3-2) to TRBJ1-6, with 7 bases fitting TRBD1. J gave up 9 bases and V 1 base, and 6 bases lay outside the gene matches. CDR1 is LGHDT, CDR2 YNNKEL, per germline (reference sequence). The CDR3 loop spans 15 amino acids. The DNA for the CDR3 is TGTGCCAGCAGCCAAGTATACAGGGGAAGTTCACCCCTCCACTTT. Protein product: CASSQVYRGSSPLHF.

V usage is TRBV7-9 and J usage is TRBJ1-5; no clear D gene. The V and J ends lost 11 bases and 2 bases respectively, with 10 bases between them. Germline V lookup: CDR1 SEHNR, CDR2 FQNEAQ (reference sequence). This CDR3 comprises 12 residues. The CDR3 sequence: CAAGSGNQPQHF. In DNA, the CDR3 is TGTGCCGCGGGGTCGGGCAATCAGCCCCAGCATTTT.

The chain joins TRBV2 to TRBJ1-1, with TRBD1 identical over 9 bases. The CDR3 loop spans 16 amino acids. V lost 6 bases, J lost 4 bases, and 12 bases stayed unmatched. Germline loops: CDR1 SNHLY, CDR2 FYNNEI. CDR3 residues: CASSQEGYRGPTEAFF. CDR3 DNA sequence: TGTGCCAGCAGCCAAGAGGGTTACAGGGGGCCCACTGAAGCTTTCTTT. Full variable domain (rest looked up from reference TRBV2 and TRBJ1-1): EPEVTQTPSHQVTQMGQEVILRCVPISNHLYFYWYRQILGQKVEFLVSFYNNEISEKSEIFDDQFSVERPDGSNFTLKIRSTKLEDSAMYFCASSQEGYRGPTEAFFGQGTRLTVV.

The chain recombines TRBV7-9 with TRBJ2-7; tentatively, D is TRBD2 (5 bases). Germline assignment: CDR1 SEHNR and CDR2 FQNEAQ (reference sequence). Deletions cut 5 bases from V and 4 bases from J, with 18 bases between. The CDR3 sequence is 15 residues long. The CDR3 reads CASSAWGAGEYEQYF. The CDR3 nucleotides are TGTGCCAGCAGCGCCTGGGGAGCTGGGGAGTACGAGCAGTACTTC.

In DNA form, the CDR3 reads TGTGCCAGCAGCTTAAGGGACAGCCAAGAGACCCAGTACTTC. As protein: CASSLRDSQETQYF. The chain employs TRBV7-9 and TRBJ2-5; TRBD1 matches 7 bases. Germline assignment: CDR1 SEHNR and CDR2 FQNEAQ (reference sequence). The trim removed 2 bases at V and 1 base at J, leaving 1 base unmatched. CDR3 size: 14 residues.

This clone has a handful of counts. V usage is TRBV4-1 and J usage is TRBJ2-7; maybe TRBD2 (6 bases). Trimming removed 3 bases from V and 4 bases from J, with 16 bases in between. The CDR3 length is 15 residues. Germline values: CDR1 MGHRA, CDR2 YSYEKL. The CDR3, as DNA: TGCGCCAGCAGCCAGGCGGACGGGGAGGCTTACGAGCAGTACTTC. Protein: CASSQADGEAYEQYF.

V gene TRBV2 combines with J gene TRBJ2-2; 7 bases match TRBD2. Per the germline V gene, CDR1 is SNHLY and CDR2 is FYNNEI. The CDR3 runs 15 residues. J gave up 5 bases and V 7 bases, and 10 bases lay outside the gene matches. CDR3 in amino acids: CASKNAGGGTGELFF. DNA of the CDR3: TGTGCCAGCAAGAACGCGGGCGGGGGTACCGGGGAGCTGTTTTTT.

This chain joins TRBV3-1 (or the pseudogene TRBV3-2) and TRBJ2-7; possibly TRBD2 for D (6 bases). Germline CDR1 is LGHDT and CDR2 is YNNKEL (reference sequence). This CDR3 is built from 17 residues. V lost 1 base to trimming and J lost 8 bases, with 24 bases between them. The CDR3 nucleotides read TGTGCCAGCAGCCAAGGGGGCCGGGCGGGACCGGTTTTAAAGCAGTACTTC. The encoded protein is CASSQGGRAGPVLKQYF.

The V gene is TRBV7-2, the J gene TRBJ1-6, with 7 positions matching TRBD1. The V segment lost 4 bases and the J segment 10 bases; nucleotides outside the gene matches: 10. The germline gives CDR1 SGHTA, CDR2 FQGNSA. This CDR3 has 15 amino acids. The CDR3 reads CASSSQGGAGSPLHF. The CDR3 DNA reads TGTGCCAGCAGCTCACAAGGGGGCGCCGGGTCACCCCTCCACTTT. Combining the CDR3 with reference TRBV7-2 and TRBJ1-6 gives the whole variable domain GAGVSQSPSNKVTEKGKDVELRCDPISGHTALYWYRQSLGQGLEFLIYFQGNSAPDKSGLPSDRFSAERTGGSVSTLTIQRTQQEDSAVYLCASSSQGGAGSPLHFGNGTRLTVT.

This clone was seen just once. The CDR3 region has the DNA TGTGCCAGCAGGGAGGCCTATGGCTACACCTTC. Its translation: CASREAYGYTF. J is TRBJ1-2 and V is TRBV28; D not certain. The CDR3 consists of 11 residues. Germline V lookup: CDR1 MDHEN, CDR2 SYDVKM. V lost 6 bases, J lost 4 bases, and 6 bases lay in between.

This clone was counted once. The V call is TRBV5-4, the J call TRBJ1-2; 7 bases agree with TRBD1. There are 15 residues in the CDR3. Per the germline V gene, CDR1 is SGHNT and CDR2 is YYREEE (reference sequence). J was trimmed by 8 bases and V by 1 base; bases with no gene match: 11. The CDR3 spells CASSLSHRGRPGYTF. CDR3 nucleotides: TGTGCCAGCAGCTTGAGTCACAGGGGTAGGCCCGGCTACACCTTC.

The rearrangement joins TRBV4-2 to TRBJ2-1; maybe TRBD2 (6 bases). CDR3 length equals 14 residues. V was clipped by 1 base and J by 8 bases, with 12 bases between them. Germline V gives CDR1 LGHNA, CDR2 YNFKEQ. The CDR3 sequence: CASSQVTGVYEQFF. The CDR3 nucleotides read TGTGCCAGCAGCCAAGTGACGGGGGTATATGAGCAGTTCTTC.